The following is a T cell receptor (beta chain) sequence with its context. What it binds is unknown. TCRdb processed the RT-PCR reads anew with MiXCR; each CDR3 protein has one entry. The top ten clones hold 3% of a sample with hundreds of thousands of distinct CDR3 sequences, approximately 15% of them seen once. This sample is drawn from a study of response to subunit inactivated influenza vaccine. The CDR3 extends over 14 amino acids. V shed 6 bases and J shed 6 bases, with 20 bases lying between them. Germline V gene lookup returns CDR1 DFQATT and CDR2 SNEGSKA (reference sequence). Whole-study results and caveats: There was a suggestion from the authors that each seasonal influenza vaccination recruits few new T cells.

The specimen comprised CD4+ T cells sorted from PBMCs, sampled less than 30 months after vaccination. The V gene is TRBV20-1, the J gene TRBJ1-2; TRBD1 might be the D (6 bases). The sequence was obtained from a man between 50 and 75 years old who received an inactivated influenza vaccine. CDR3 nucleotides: TGCAGTGCCATGGACAGCGCATTGTTGGATGGCTACACCTTC. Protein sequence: CSAMDSALLDGYTF.